This TCR beta chain appears in the sequencing data of a study of blood T cell repertoires in COVID-19. Data came from immunoSEQ multiplex PCR; TCRdb stores just in-frame clones and leaves some out. The sample records tens of thousands of clones, under 85% being singletons. The sequence came from a woman of 80 years or more with acute or convalescent COVID-19. The sample taken for sequencing was peripheral blood.

The CDR3, as DNA: TGTGCCAGCAGCGTAGAGAGCGGGAGGTTTAGCACAGATACGCAGTATTTT. Translation gives CASSVESGRFSTDTQYF. The chain recombines TRBV9 with TRBJ2-3; 9 nucleotides align to TRBD2. This CDR3 is built from 17 residues. Germline-derived CDR1 and CDR2 are SGDLS and YYNGEE. V trimming: 0 bases; J trimming: 0 bases; junction bases outside the gene matches: 5.